The 13 T cell receptor beta chains given below trace back to one sample, sequenced in a study of graft-versus-host responses after intestinal transplantation. These receptors have no known antigen. Assay: immunoSEQ multiplex PCR; the TCRdb copy retains only in-frame clones and omits some. Among 84,000 or so clones listed, roughly 80% were seen once. The input for sequencing was unstimulated CD4+ T cells sorted from spleen or lymph node cells, taken before intestinal transplant. The origin of the receptors is a human donor who received an intestinal transplant.

The J gene is TRBJ2-7, the V gene TRBV19; D gene unclear. In germline, CDR1 is LNHDA, CDR2 SQIVND (reference sequence). The CDR3 is 15 residues long. V was shortened by 3 bases and J by 0 bases, with 12 bases between the two germline ends. CDR3 region: CASSIAVGVSYEQYF. CDR3 nucleotide sequence: TGTGCCAGTAGTATCGCGGTAGGAGTCTCCTACGAGCAGTACTTC. Supplemented by reference TRBV19 and TRBJ2-7, the full variable domain reads DGGITQSPKYLFRKEGQNVTLSCEQNLNHDAMYWYRQDPGQGLRLIYYSQIVNDFQKGDIAEGYSVSREKKESFPLTVTSAQKNPTAFYLCASSIAVGVSYEQYFGPGTRLTVT.

This clone showed up just once. This sequence joins TRBV29-1 and TRBJ1-4, with 11 bases that match TRBD1. CDR1 SQVTM and CDR2 ANQGSEA come from the germline V gene. The CDR3 has 14 amino acids. Trimming cost V 6 bases and J 7 bases; bases outside gene matches: 7. CDR3 sequence: CSVPGQGGAEKLFF. The CDR3 DNA reads as TGCAGCGTCCCGGGACAGGGGGGTGCTGAAAAACTGTTTTTT.

The chain is built from TRBV4-2 and TRBJ1-5, with 8 positions matching TRBD1. The CDR3 is 16 amino acids. Germline CDR1 is LGHNA and CDR2 is YNFKEQ. Trimming cost V 3 bases and J 2 bases; bases outside gene matches: 6. The CDR3 loop reads CASSQDDRGGNQPQHF. As DNA, the CDR3 is TGTGCCAGCAGCCAGGACGACAGGGGTGGCAATCAGCCCCAGCATTTT.

The CDR3 loop is CASRVSGANTGELFF. CDR3 nucleotide sequence: TGTGCCAGCAGGGTATCGGGGGCGAACACCGGGGAGCTGTTTTTT. The rearrangement links TRBV2 to TRBJ2-2; D is possibly TRBD2 (6 bases). V was cut by 6 bases and J by 0 bases, with 11 bases left in between. The CDR3 contains 15 residues. In germline, CDR1 is SNHLY, CDR2 FYNNEI.

The CDR3 DNA is TGTGCCAGCTCACCGAGCGGGGGAGCGGGAGGGGCCGAGCAGTACTTC. Amino acid sequence: CASSPSGGAGGAEQYF. The J gene is TRBJ2-7, the V gene TRBV18; 10 bases align to TRBD2. The ends lost 3 bases at V and 6 bases at J; junction bases unmatched: 11. The CDR3 totals 16 residues. Germline values: CDR1 KGHSH, CDR2 LQKENI.

The chain uses TRBV19 and TRBJ2-2; unclear D gene. This CDR3 has 14 amino acids. The germline CDR1 and CDR2 sequences are LNHDA and SQIVND (reference sequence). V lost 1 base and J lost 3, with 6 bases in between. The CDR3 region has the DNA TGTGCCAGTAGTATAGTACAACACACCGGGGAGCTGTTTTTT. It yields the protein CASSIVQHTGELFF.

This clone occurred once. V usage is TRBV15 and J usage is TRBJ1-1; 7 bases map to TRBD1. The CDR3 is made up of 15 amino acids. V gave up 2 bases and J gave up 3 bases; unmatched junction bases: 6. CDR1 and CDR2 (germline): LNHNV, YYDKDF (reference sequence). CDR3 DNA sequence: TGTGCCACCAGCAGACGGGGGCAGGGGGACACTGAAGCTTTCTTT. Protein product: CATSRRGQGDTEAFF. Variable domain in full (rest from reference TRBV15 and TRBJ1-1): DAMVIQNPRYQVTQFGKPVTLSCSQTLNHNVMYWYQQKSSQAPKLLFHYYDKDFNNEADTPDNFQSRRPNTSFCFLDIRSPGLGDTAMYLCATSRRGQGDTEAFFGQGTRLTVV.

The rearrangement links TRBV2 to TRBJ2-5, with TRBD1 matching over 10 bases. Germline assignment: CDR1 SNHLY and CDR2 FYNNEI. The CDR3 is 14 residues long. The V segment lost 6 bases and the J segment 6 bases; nucleotides outside the gene matches: 7. CDR3 DNA sequence: TGTGCCAGCAGATCGGACAGGGGGAGTAAGACCCAGTACTTC. This codes for CASRSDRGSKTQYF.

On this clone itself: The junction departs from germline at one end; a sequencing error may be responsible. V is TRBV7-7 and J is TRBJ2-3, with 9 bases matching TRBD2. The CDR3 runs to 15 residues. Germline V CDR1 and CDR2: SSHAT, FNYEAQ (reference sequence). In DNA, the CDR3 is TGTGCCAGCAGCTTGACTAGCGGTTCCACAGATATGCAGTATTTT. It is translated as CASSLTSGSTDMQYF.

J is TRBJ2-5 and V is TRBV5-4; 8 nucleotides line up with TRBD2. V lost 1 base, J lost 4 bases, and 6 bases stayed unmatched. The CDR3 is 15 amino acids. CDR1 SGHNT and CDR2 YYREEE come from the germline V gene (reference sequence). CDR3 sequence: CASSLQRERAETQYF. CDR3 nucleotides: TGTGCCAGCAGCTTGCAGCGGGAGCGGGCAGAGACCCAGTACTTC.

This clone was observed once. The CDR3 DNA sequence: TGTGCCAGCAGTACCCTGACAGGCTCCTACGAGCAGTACTTC. Amino acid sequence: CASSTLTGSYEQYF. The V call is TRBV6-5, the J call TRBJ2-7, with D maybe TRBD1 (6 bases). V gave up 5 bases and J gave up 0 bases, with 11 bases separating them. Per germline, CDR1 MNHEY and CDR2 SVGAGI. The CDR3 totals 14 residues.

V is TRBV10-2 and J is TRBJ1-1; no definite D call. The CDR3 is 12 amino acids. V lost 7 bases and J lost 7, with 13 bases in between. Germline V lookup: CDR1 WSHSY, CDR2 SAAADI. CDR3 sequence (DNA): TGCGCCAGCATCGGTGACTCCCTTGAAGCTTTCTTT. It codes for CASIGDSLEAFF.

This clone was detected once. This chain links TRBV18 with TRBJ2-3; D gene unclear. Germline CDR1 and CDR2: KGHSH and LQKENI. The CDR3 length is 13 residues. V lost 3 bases and J 2 bases, leaving 6 bases between the germline ends. The CDR3 sequence: CASSPFFTDTQYF. CDR3 bases: TGTGCCAGCTCACCGTTCTTCACAGATACGCAGTATTTT.